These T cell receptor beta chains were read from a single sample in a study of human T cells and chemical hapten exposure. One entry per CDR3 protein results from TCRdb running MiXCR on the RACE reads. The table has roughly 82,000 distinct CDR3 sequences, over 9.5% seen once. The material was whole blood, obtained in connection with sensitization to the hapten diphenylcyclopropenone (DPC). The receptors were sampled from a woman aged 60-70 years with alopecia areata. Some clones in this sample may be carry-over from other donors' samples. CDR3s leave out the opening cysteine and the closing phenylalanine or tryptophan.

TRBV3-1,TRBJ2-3,ASSQTPPGTQY
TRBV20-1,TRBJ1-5,SARDKRGLRPQH
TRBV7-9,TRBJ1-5,ASSSRVDQPQH
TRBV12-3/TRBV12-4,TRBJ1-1,ASSLTGGNTEAF
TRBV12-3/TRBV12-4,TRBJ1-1,ASSLLRGDTEAF
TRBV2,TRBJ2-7,ASGTGHYEQY
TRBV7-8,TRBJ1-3,ASSSEYGSGNTIY
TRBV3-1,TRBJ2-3,ASSQTGIDTQY
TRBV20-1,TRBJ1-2,SATEPTGGVGYT
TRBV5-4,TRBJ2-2,ASSPGGTNTGELF
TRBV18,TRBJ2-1,ASSPTAGSEQF
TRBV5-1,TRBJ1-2,ASSRGVSYGYT
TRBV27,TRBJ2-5,ASSFVGTQY
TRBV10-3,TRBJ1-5,AISESTGQNQPQH
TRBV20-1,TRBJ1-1,SAREGGNTEAF
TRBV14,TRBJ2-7,ASSRTVPYEQY
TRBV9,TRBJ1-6,ASSVDSWNSPLH
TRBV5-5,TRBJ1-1,ASSLNRDRGHPEAF
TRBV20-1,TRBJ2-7,SARADKGPFYEQY
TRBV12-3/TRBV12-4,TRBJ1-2,ASRGTVEIGGYT
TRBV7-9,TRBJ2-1,ASSLVNLGGYEQF
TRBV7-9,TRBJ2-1,ASNAGLASNEQF
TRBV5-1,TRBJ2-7,ASSEEYEQY
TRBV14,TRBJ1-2,ASSQVAKNRNYGYT
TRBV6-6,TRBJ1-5,ASRPQGGSNQPQH
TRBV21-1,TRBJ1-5,ASSKGLGQPQH
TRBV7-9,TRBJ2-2,AINSWARANTGELF
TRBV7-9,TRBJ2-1,ASSSGTGPPGDEQF
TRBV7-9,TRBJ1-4,ASSFRARLRGTNEKLF